A few counts support the clone carrying this T cell receptor (beta chain). Its antigen is unknown. Reverse transcribing all isolated RNA meant expressed TCRB transcripts were sequenced. Sequenced by immunoSEQ multiplex PCR; TCRdb stores in-frame clones only, minus some. The sample contains a few hundred thousand clones, around 15% of which appear only once. Post-sort purity exceeded 95% for all sorted populations. The sample originates from a study of beta chain features in type 1 diabetes. Points from the study as a whole: Naive, central memory and Treg TCRB repertoires seemed to resemble each other more closely in patients than they did in healthy donors. No resolution was reached here on whether HLA type influences TCRB rearrangement.

V was clipped by 6 bases and J by 1 base; unmatched bases: 6. Germline V lookup: CDR1 KGHSH, CDR2 LQKENI. This CDR3 spans 16 amino acids. Source material: central memory CD4+ T cells from blood. This chain joins TRBV18 and TRBJ2-1, with TRBD1 identical over 10 bases. The TCR was taken from a man between 25 and 39 years old in good health. CDR3 in DNA: TGTGCCAGCTCCCGCGGGGACAGGGGTTCCTACAATGAGCAGTTCTTC. Translation gives CASSRGDRGSYNEQFF.